These 16 T cell receptor beta chains were all obtained from the same sample, sequenced in a study of blood T cell repertoires in COVID-19. The assay was immunoSEQ multiplex PCR, and TCRdb's table has in-frame clones only and misses some. This sample has about 170,000 clones; 92% occur once, and the top ten carry around 4.6%. The sample consisted of peripheral blood. The source of these receptors is a man aged 25-45 years with COVID-19, enrolled during active disease.

The chain's CDR3 is CASSLLPEYNNEQFF. CDR3 nucleotides: TGCGCCAGCAGCTTGCTGCCAGAATATAACAATGAGCAGTTCTTC. This rearrangement joins TRBV5-1 to TRBJ2-1, with unresolved D. Trimming removed 1 base from V and 5 bases from J, with 13 bases in between. Germline CDR1 is SGHRS and CDR2 is YFSETQ. The CDR3 contains 15 residues. The whole variable domain, remainder taken from reference TRBV5-1 and TRBJ2-1, is KAGVTQTPRYLIKTRGQQVTLSCSPISGHRSVSWYQQTPGQGLQFLFEYFSETQRNKGNFPGRFSGRQFSNSRSEMNVSTLELGDSALYLCASSLLPEYNNEQFFGPGTRLTVL.

The table lists this clone with a few counts. The chain has TRBV10-3 and TRBJ1-2; D unclear. Between the trimmed V and J ends, which lost 7 bases and 6 bases, there was a span of 15 bases. Germline-derived CDR1 and CDR2 are ENHRY and SYGVKD. This CDR3 is built from 13 residues. This CDR3 reads CAITQALGDGYTF. The DNA for the CDR3 is TGTGCCATCACGCAGGCCCTCGGGGATGGCTACACCTTC.

There are a few counts of this clone. The V call is TRBV7-3, the J call TRBJ2-7, with 14 bases aligning to TRBD2. Germline lookup yields CDR1 SGHTA and CDR2 FQGTGA. Trimming cost V 5 bases and J 4 bases; bases outside gene matches: 7. The CDR3 consists of 16 residues. This chain's CDR3 is CASSLGTSGSQYEQYF. In DNA, the CDR3 is TGTGCCAGCAGCCTTGGGACTAGCGGGAGCCAATACGAGCAGTACTTC.

The CDR3 spells CASSPQIADTQYF. CDR3 coding DNA: TGTGCCAGTAGTCCCCAAATTGCAGATACGCAGTATTTT. This chain uses TRBV19 with TRBJ2-3; D is unclear. Trimming shortened V by 5 bases and J by 4 bases, and 10 bases separated the two germline ends. Per the germline V gene, CDR1 is LNHDA and CDR2 is SQIVND (reference sequence). The CDR3 totals 13 residues.

The CDR3 DNA follows: TGTGCCAGCTCACCTCTCCCAGCAGGAACTGGAAACACCATATATTTT. It codes for CASSPLPAGTGNTIYF. V is TRBV18 and J is TRBJ1-3; D is uncertain. CDR3 size: 16 residues. V lost 3 bases to trimming and J lost 2 bases, with 14 bases between them. Germline V gene data show CDR1 as KGHSH and CDR2 as LQKENI.

The chain combines TRBV7-2 with TRBJ2-1; unclear D gene. This CDR3 region has 12 residues. Between the trimmed V and J ends, which lost 1 base and 9 bases, there was a span of 7 bases. The germline V gene encodes CDR1 SGHTA and CDR2 FQGNSA. CDR3 sequence (DNA): TGTGCCAGCAGCTTAGTGCCGGGTGAGCAGTTCTTC. Its translation: CASSLVPGEQFF.

V gene TRBV3-1 (or the pseudogene TRBV3-2) combines with J gene TRBJ2-5; 7 bases are shared with TRBD2. Trimming cost V 4 bases and J 3 bases; bases outside gene matches: 2. Per the germline V gene, CDR1 is LGHDT and CDR2 is YNNKEL (reference sequence). The CDR3 spans 13 residues. In nucleotides, the CDR3 is TGTGCCAGCAGCCGGGCGGGGGAAGAGACCCAGTACTTC. Amino acids: CASSRAGEETQYF.

The chain uses TRBV5-1 and TRBJ1-4, with D perhaps TRBD1 (5 bases). V shed 0 bases and J shed 4 bases, with 16 bases lying between them. Per germline, CDR1 SGHRS and CDR2 YFSETQ. This CDR3 is built from 17 residues. CDR3 sequence: CASSLGIGGTYNEKLFF. The DNA of the CDR3 is TGCGCCAGCAGCTTGGGGATCGGAGGGACCTATAATGAAAAACTGTTTTTT. Using reference TRBV5-1 and TRBJ1-4 for the parts outside the CDR3, the full variable domain is KAGVTQTPRYLIKTRGQQVTLSCSPISGHRSVSWYQQTPGQGLQFLFEYFSETQRNKGNFPGRFSGRQFSNSRSEMNVSTLELGDSALYLCASSLGIGGTYNEKLFFGSGTQLSVL.

This sequence joins TRBV29-1 and TRBJ1-1; no reliable D call. Between the trimmed V and J ends, which lost 7 bases and 3 bases, there was a span of 6 bases. Germline assignment: CDR1 SQVTM and CDR2 ANQGSEA. The CDR3 covers 10 residues. As DNA, the CDR3 is TGCAGCGGTACAGACACTGAAGCTTTCTTT. Encoded protein: CSGTDTEAFF.

The chain employs TRBV7-3 and TRBJ1-2; 9 bases agree with TRBD1. CDR3 length: 15 residues. The ends lost 5 bases at V and 6 bases at J; junction bases unmatched: 10. CDR1 SGHTA and CDR2 FQGTGA come from the germline V gene. CDR3 amino acids: CASSRSGTGRNGYTF. The DNA of the CDR3 is TGTGCCAGCAGCCGATCAGGGACAGGGAGAAATGGCTACACCTTC.

V usage is TRBV5-4 and J usage is TRBJ2-1; 13 positions agree with TRBD2. The CDR3 length is 16 residues. The J segment lost 6 bases and the V segment lost 3 bases, leaving 6 bases of the junction unmatched. The germline V gene encodes CDR1 SGHNT and CDR2 YYREEE (reference sequence). Here the CDR3 DNA reads TGTGCCAGCAGCTCCGGGACTAGCGGGGCAATCAATGAGCAGTTCTTC. Its protein is CASSSGTSGAINEQFF. Based on the CDR3 plus reference TRBV5-4 and TRBJ2-1, the full variable domain is ETGVTQSPTHLIKTRGQQVTLRCSSQSGHNTVSWYQQALGQGPQFIFQYYREEENGRGNFPPRFSGLQFPNYSSELNVNALELDDSALYLCASSSGTSGAINEQFFGPGTRLTVL.

The chain uses TRBV6-6 and TRBJ1-1, with D possibly being TRBD1 (6 bases). The CDR3 length is 12 residues. The V end was cut by 6 bases, the J end by 4 bases, with 9 bases between. Germline CDR1 is MNHNY and CDR2 is SVGAGI (reference sequence). The CDR3 is CASRQDSTEAFF. The DNA of the CDR3 is TGTGCCAGCAGACAGGACAGCACTGAAGCTTTCTTT.

V gene TRBV5-1 combines with J gene TRBJ1-2; 7 positions agree with TRBD1. CDR1 is SGHRS, CDR2 YFSETQ, per germline. J lost 8 bases, V lost 1 base, and 5 bases had no gene match. This CDR3 is built from 13 residues. CDR3 sequence reads: CASSLSTGEGYTF. The CDR3 DNA sequence: TGCGCCAGCAGCTTGTCAACAGGGGAAGGCTACACCTTC.

The chain joins TRBV27 to TRBJ1-2, with 8 bases lining up with TRBD1. Germline V CDR1 and CDR2: MNHEY, SMNVEV (reference sequence). J gave up 5 bases and V 7 bases, and 6 bases lay outside the gene matches. The CDR3 has 13 residues. CDR3 in amino acids: CASTGQGDYGYTF. Here the CDR3 DNA reads TGTGCCAGCACAGGACAGGGTGATTATGGCTACACCTTC.

The genes are TRBV18 and TRBJ2-2, with 8 positions matching TRBD1. CDR3 length: 16 amino acids. J gave up 7 bases and V 3 bases, and 10 bases lay outside the gene matches. Per germline, CDR1 KGHSH and CDR2 LQKENI. CDR3 nucleotide sequence: TGTGCCAGCTCACCGACTCAGGGGGCAGTGATCGGGGAGCTGTTTTTT. It yields the protein CASSPTQGAVIGELFF.

The genes are TRBV7-9 and TRBJ1-1, with a possible D match to TRBD1 (5 bases). Germline lookup yields CDR1 SEHNR and CDR2 FQNEAQ (reference sequence). The CDR3 is made up of 15 amino acids. Trimming removed 1 base from V and 3 bases from J, with 12 bases in between. CDR3 coding DNA: TGTGCCAGCAGCTTAGGACGGGGGGAGTACACTGAAGCTTTCTTT. Encoded protein: CASSLGRGEYTEAFF.